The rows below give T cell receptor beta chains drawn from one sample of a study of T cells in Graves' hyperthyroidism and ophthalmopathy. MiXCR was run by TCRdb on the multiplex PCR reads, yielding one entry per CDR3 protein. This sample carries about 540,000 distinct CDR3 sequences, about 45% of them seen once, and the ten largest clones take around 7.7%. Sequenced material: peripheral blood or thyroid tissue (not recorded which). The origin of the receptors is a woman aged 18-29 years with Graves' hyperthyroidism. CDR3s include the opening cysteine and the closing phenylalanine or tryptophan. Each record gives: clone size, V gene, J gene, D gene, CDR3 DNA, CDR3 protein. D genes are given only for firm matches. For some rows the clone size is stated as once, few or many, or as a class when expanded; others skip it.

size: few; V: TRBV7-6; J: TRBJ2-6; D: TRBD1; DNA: TGTGCCAGCAGCTTAGTTCCGGGACAGGGGGCCAACGTCCTGACTTTC; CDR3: CASSLVPGQGANVLTF
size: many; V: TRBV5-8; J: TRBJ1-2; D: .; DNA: TGTGCCAGCAGCTTGACGGGCCCCTATGGCTACACCTTC; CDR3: CASSLTGPYGYTF
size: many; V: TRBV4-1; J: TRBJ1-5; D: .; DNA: TGCGCCAGCAGCCAAGGCCCGGAGAGCAATCAGCCCCAGCATTTT; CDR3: CASSQGPESNQPQHF
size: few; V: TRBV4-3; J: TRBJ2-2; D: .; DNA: TGCGCCAGCAGCCAAGATGATCGATCCTACACCGGGGAGCTGTTTTTT; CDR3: CASSQDDRSYTGELFF
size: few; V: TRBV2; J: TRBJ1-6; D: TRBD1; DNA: TGTGCCAGCAGCAAACAGGGGGGATCCCCCCTCCACTTT; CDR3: CASSKQGGSPLHF
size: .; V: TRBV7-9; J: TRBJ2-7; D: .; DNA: TGTGCCAGCAGCTCAGGGCCATCCTATGGCTACGAGCAGTACTTC; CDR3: CASSSGPSYGYEQYF
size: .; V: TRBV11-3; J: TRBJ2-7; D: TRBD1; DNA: TGTGCCAGCAGCCCCACCGGACAGGGGGGCAAAAGCTCCTACGAGCAGTACTTC; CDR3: CASSPTGQGGKSSYEQYF
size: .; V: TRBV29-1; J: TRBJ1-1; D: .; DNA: TGCAGCTTACTACAGTTGAACACTGAAGCTTTCTTT; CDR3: CSLLQLNTEAFF
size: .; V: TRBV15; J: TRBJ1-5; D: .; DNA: TGTGCCACCAGCAGAGATTCCAGCAATCAGCCCCAGCATTTT; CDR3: CATSRDSSNQPQHF
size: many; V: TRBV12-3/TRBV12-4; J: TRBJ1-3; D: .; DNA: TGTGCCAGCAGTCCCGGCCTGACCTCTGGAAACACCATATATTTT; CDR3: CASSPGLTSGNTIYF
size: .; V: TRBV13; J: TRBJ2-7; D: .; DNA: TGTGCTAGCAGCTCCCAAACGTACGGGCAGTACTTC; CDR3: CASSSQTYGQYF
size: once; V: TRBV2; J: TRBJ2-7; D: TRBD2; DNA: TGTGCCAGTTTAGCGGGGCAGGTCAGCGAGCAGTACTTC; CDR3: CASLAGQVSEQYF
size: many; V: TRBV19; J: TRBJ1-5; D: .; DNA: TGTGCCTCCAGTCCGGGGCGGGGGAAGTCCAATCAGCCCCAGCATTTT; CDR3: CASSPGRGKSNQPQHF
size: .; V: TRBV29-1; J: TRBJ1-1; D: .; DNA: TGCAGCGTTGGTCCGGGGGGGCACACTGAAGCTTTCTTT; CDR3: CSVGPGGHTEAFF
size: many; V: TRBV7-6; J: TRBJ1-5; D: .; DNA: TGTGCCAGCAGTCCAGGATATAATCAGCCCCAGCATTTT; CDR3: CASSPGYNQPQHF
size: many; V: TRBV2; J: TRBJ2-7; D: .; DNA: TGTGCCAGCATCCTTACCCAGGACAGAACCTACGAGCAGTACTTC; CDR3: CASILTQDRTYEQYF
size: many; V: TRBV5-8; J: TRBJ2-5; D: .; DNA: TGTGCCAGCAGCCCACGACAGGAAGAGACCCAGTACTTC; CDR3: CASSPRQEETQYF
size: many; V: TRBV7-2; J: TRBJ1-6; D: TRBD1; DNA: TGTGCCAGCAGCCCCGGGACAGGACACCGTTCACCCCTCCACTTT; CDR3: CASSPGTGHRSPLHF
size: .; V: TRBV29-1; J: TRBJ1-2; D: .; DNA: TGCAGCGTTGAAGACCGCAGGGAATGGGGCGACTATGGCTACACCTTC; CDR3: CSVEDRREWGDYGYTF
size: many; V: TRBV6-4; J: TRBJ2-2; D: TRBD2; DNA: TGTGCCAGCAAGTGGCGGGAGAGCACCGGGGAGCTGTTTTTT; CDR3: CASKWRESTGELFF
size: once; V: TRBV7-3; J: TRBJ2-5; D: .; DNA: .; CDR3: CASSFYICSAQTGRETQYF
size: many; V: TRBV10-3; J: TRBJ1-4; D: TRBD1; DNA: TGTGCCAGCGGACAGGGGAGTGAAAAACTGTTTTTT; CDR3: CASGQGSEKLFF
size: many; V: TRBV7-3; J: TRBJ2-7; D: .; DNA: TGTGCCAGCAGCTTAAACAGGCGAAATGAGCAGTACTTC; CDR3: CASSLNRRNEQYF
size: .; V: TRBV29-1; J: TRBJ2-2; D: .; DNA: TGCAGCGTTTTCCCGGGGCAGGTCACCGGGGAGCTGTTTTTT; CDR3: CSVFPGQVTGELFF
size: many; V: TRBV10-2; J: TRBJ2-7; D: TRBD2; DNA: TGCGCCAGCGAAAAGCGGGAGGGGTACGAGCAGTACTTC; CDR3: CASEKREGYEQYF
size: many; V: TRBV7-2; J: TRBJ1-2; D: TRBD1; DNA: TGTGCCAGCCACGGACAGGGGATTTATGGCTACACCTTC; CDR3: CASHGQGIYGYTF
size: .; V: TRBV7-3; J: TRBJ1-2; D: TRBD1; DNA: TGTGCCAGCAGCTTAGACAGGGGGCGCGTAAACTATGGCTACACCTTC; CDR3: CASSLDRGRVNYGYTF
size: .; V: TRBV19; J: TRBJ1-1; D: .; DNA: TGTGCCAGTAGTCCGGCAGGTCTTGAAGCTTTCTTT; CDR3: CASSPAGLEAFF
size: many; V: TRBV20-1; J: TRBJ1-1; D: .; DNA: TGCAGTGCTAGCGTACGAGAGATCTACACTGAAGCTTTCTTT; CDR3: CSASVREIYTEAFF
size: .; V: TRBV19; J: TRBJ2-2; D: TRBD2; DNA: TGTGCCGGACTAGCGGGTGAAACCGGGGAGCTGTTTTTT; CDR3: CAGLAGETGELFF
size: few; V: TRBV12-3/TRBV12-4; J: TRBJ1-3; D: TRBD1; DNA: TGTGCCAGCAGTTTAAGGGACAGGGCGACCACCATATATTTT; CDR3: CASSLRDRATTIYF
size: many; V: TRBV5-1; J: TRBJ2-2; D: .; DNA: TGCGCCAGCAGCTTGGCCGGTCCGGGCGGGGAGCTGTTTTTT; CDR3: CASSLAGPGGELFF
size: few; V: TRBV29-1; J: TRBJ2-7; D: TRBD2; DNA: TGCAGCGTTGAAGGGACTAGCGGGAGTTACGAGCAGTACTTC; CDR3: CSVEGTSGSYEQYF
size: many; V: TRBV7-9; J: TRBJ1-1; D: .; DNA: TGTGCCAGCAGCTTAGCGCGTCAGCTGAACACTGAAGCTTTCTTT; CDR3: CASSLARQLNTEAFF
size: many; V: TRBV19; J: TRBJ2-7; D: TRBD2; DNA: TGTGCCAGCAGAGCGGGAGGGCCCTACGAGCAGTACTTC; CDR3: CASRAGGPYEQYF
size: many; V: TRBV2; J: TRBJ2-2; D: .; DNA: TGTGCCAGCAGTGTTGAAATGGGGGACACCGGGGAGCTGTTTTTT; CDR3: CASSVEMGDTGELFF
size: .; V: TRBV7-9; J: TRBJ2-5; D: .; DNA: TGTGCCAGCAGCTATGCCGGGGGCGGAAAAGAGACCCAGTACTTC; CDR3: CASSYAGGGKETQYF
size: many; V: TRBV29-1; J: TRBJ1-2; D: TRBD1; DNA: TGCAGCGTCGAACAGGGGGCAAAATATGGCTACACCTTC; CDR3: CSVEQGAKYGYTF
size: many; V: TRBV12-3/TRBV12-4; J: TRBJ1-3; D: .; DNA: TGTGCCAGCAGGTCCGGGACAAGTGGAAACACCATATATTTT; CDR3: CASRSGTSGNTIYF
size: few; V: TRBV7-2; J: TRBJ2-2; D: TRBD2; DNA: TGTGCCGCGGGGCGGGAGGGCCCGAGCACCGGGGAGCTGTTTTTT; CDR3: CAAGREGPSTGELFF